This TCR beta chain came from a study of blood T cell repertoires in COVID-19. Study details: The samples span acute and convalescent COVID-19 from the United States, Italy and Spain. PBMCs, B-cell-depleted T cells, or T cells were the source of the cDNA or gDNA that made up the material.

This CDR3 spans 16 amino acids. V lost 6 bases and J lost 5; bases outside the gene matches: 13. The germline V gene has CDR1 SGHDT and CDR2 YYEEEE. As handled by the study authors: Reference gene primer amplification in the assay estimated nucleated cell counts. Sequenced by immunoSEQ multiplex PCR; TCRdb stores in-frame clones only, minus some. That table supplies the V and J calls and clone size; D and trimming were determined from the DNA. Of about 290,000 clones in the sample, 70% to 90% were seen once. This rearrangement joins TRBV5-6 to TRBJ2-5; 10 bases agree with TRBD1. The sequence came from a woman in her 30s with active or convalescent COVID-19. The sequencing sample was made of peripheral blood. Written as DNA, the CDR3 is TGTGCCAGCATCTGGGGAGGACAGGGGGGCTTGGAGACCCAGTACTTC. It translates to CASIWGGQGGLETQYF.